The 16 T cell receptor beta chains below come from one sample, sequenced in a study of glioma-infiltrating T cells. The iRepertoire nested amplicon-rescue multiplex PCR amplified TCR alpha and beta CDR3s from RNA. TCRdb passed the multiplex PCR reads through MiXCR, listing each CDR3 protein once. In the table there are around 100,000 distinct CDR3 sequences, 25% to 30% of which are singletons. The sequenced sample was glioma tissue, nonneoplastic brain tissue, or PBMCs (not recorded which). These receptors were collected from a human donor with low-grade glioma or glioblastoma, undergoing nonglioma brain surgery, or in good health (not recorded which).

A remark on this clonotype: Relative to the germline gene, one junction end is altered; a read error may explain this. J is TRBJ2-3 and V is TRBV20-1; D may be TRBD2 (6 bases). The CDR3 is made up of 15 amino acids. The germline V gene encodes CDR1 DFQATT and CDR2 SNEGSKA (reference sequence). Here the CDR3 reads CSARDGNGGTITRYF. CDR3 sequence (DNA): TGCAGTGCTAGAGATGGGAACGGGGGTACGATCACGCGGTATTTT.

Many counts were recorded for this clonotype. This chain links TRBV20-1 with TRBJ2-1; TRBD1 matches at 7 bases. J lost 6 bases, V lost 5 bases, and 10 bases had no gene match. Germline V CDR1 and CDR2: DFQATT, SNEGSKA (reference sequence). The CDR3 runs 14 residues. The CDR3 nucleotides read TGCAGTGCTTTTAATACGGACAGGCTCAATGAGCAGTTCTTC. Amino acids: CSAFNTDRLNEQFF.

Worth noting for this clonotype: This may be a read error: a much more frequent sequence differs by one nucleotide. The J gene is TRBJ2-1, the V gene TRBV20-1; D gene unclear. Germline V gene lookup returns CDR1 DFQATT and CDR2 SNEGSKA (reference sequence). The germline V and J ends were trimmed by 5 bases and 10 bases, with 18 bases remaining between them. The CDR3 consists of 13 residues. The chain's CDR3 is CSASLTPNYEQFF. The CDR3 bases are TGCAGTGCTTCCTTGACTCCTAACTACGAGCAGTTCTTC.

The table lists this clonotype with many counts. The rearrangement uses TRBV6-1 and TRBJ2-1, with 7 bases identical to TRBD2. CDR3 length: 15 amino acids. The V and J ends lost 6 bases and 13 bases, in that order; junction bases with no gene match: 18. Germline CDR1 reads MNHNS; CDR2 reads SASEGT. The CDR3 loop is CASRPPTSAQSSQFF. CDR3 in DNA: TGTGCCAGCAGACCCCCAACTAGCGCGCAGTCGAGTCAGTTCTTC.

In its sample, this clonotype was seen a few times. The CDR3 here is CASSVVADTQYF. The CDR3 bases are TGTGCCAGCAGCGTAGTAGCAGATACGCAGTATTTT. The chain uses TRBV9 and TRBJ2-3; D gene ambiguous. Germline V gene data show CDR1 as SGDLS and CDR2 as YYNGEE. The CDR3 is 12 amino acids. V lost 0 bases and J 4 bases, leaving 3 bases between the germline ends.

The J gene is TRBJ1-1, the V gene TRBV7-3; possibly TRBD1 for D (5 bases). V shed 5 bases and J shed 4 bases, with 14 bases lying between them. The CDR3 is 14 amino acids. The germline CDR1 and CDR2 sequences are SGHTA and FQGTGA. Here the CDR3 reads CASSPQGGGTEAFF. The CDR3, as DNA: TGTGCCAGCAGCCCGCAGGGCGGGGGCACTGAAGCTTTCTTT.

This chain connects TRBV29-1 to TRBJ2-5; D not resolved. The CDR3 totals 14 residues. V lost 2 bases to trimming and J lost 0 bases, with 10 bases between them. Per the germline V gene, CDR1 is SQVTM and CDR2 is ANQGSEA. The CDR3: CSVEMPNYQETQYF. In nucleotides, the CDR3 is TGCAGCGTTGAAATGCCTAACTACCAAGAGACCCAGTACTTC.

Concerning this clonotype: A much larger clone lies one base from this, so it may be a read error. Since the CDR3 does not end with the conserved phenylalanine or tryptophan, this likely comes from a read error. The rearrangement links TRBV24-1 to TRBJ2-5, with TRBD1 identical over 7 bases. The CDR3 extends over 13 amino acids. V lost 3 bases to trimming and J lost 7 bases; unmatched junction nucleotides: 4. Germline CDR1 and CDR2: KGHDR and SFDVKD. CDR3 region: CATSDATGTTQYS. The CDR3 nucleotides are TGTGCCACCAGTGATGCGACAGGGACGACCCAGTACTCC.

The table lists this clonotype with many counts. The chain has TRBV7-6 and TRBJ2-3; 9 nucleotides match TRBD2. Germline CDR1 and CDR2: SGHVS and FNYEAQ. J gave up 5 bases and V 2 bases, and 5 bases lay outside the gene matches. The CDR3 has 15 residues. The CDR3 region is CASSLSGGRGDTQYF. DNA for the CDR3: TGTGCCAGCAGCTTAAGCGGGGGGCGAGGAGATACGCAGTATTTT.

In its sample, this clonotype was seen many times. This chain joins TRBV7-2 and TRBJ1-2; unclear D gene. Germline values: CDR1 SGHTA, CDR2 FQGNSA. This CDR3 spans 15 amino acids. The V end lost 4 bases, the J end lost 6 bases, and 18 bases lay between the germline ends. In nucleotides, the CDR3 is TGTGCCAGCAGCTCCACCCTCCTACGGGAAAATGGCTACACCTTC. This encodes CASSSTLLRENGYTF.

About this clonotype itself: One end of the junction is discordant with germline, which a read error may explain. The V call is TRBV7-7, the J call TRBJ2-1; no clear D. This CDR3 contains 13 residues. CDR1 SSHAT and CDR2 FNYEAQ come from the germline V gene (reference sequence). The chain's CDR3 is CASSVGPKDKQFF. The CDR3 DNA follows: TGTGCTAGCAGCGTCGGACCTAAGGATAAGCAGTTCTTC.

The CDR3 DNA sequence: TGTGCCAGCACCCCTGGGGGGGACCGACGAACCTACGAGCAGTACTTC. It translates to CASTPGGDRRTYEQYF. The chain is built from TRBV7-2 and TRBJ2-7; 7 bases fit TRBD2. Trimming at V came to 7 bases and at J to 2 bases, leaving 14 bases not matched to a gene. The germline CDR1 and CDR2 sequences are SGHTA and FQGNSA. The CDR3 has 16 residues.

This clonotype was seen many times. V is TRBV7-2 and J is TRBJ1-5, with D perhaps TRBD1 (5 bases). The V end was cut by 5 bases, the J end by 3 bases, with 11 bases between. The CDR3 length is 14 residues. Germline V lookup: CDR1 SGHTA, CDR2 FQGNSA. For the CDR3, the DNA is TGTGCCAGCAGCCCGCGGGGGGACAATCAGCCCCAGCATTTT. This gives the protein CASSPRGDNQPQHF.

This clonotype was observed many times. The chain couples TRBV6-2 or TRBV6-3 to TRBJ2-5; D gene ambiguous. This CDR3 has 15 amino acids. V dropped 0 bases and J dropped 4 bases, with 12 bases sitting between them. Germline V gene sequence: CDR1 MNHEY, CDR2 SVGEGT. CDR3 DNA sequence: TGTGCCAGCAGTTACTCGGGGTTCTTGGGAGAGACCCAGTACTTC. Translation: CASSYSGFLGETQYF.

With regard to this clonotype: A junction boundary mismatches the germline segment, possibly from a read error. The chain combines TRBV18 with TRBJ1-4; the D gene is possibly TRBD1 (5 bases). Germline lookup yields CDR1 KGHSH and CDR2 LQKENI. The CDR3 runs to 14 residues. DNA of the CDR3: TGTGCCAGATCACCGGGGGCAACTAATGAAAAACTGTTTTTT. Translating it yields CARSPGATNEKLFF.

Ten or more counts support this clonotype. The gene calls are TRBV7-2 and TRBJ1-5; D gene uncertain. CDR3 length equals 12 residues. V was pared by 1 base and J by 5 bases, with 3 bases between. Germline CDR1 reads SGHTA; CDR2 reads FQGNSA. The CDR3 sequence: CASSLVDQPQHF. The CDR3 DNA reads TGTGCCAGCAGCTTAGTGGATCAGCCCCAGCATTTT.